One sample yielded the 10 T cell receptor beta chains listed below, sequenced in a study of blood T cells in healthy people across ages. For the second PCR, which ran for about 6 to 11 cycles, a sample-barcoded 5' primer and a J-beta primer mix were used. TCRdb re-analysed the 5' RACE reads in MiXCR, keeping a single row per CDR3 protein. The table has around 780,000 distinct CDR3 sequences, roughly 24% seen once. In addition, the sample was reused for a study of T cells of mothers and their children.

Material: blood. Receptors originate from a boy aged 5-17 years in good health.

This clonotype was detected a few times. This chain links TRBV6-2 or TRBV6-3 with TRBJ2-2, with TRBD1 as a possible D gene (6 bases). The CDR3 is made up of 14 amino acids. Germline CDR1 and CDR2: MNHEY and SVGEGT. V gave up 7 bases and J gave up 8 bases, with 17 bases separating them. CDR3 DNA sequence: TGTGCCAGCATTGCATCCAGGACAGTAGGGGAGCTGTTTTTT. It yields the protein CASIASRTVGELFF.

This clonotype appeared a single time. The junction does not match germline at one end; this may be a read error. The gene calls are TRBV29-1 and TRBJ2-7; 9 positions match TRBD1. CDR3 length equals 17 residues. Germline assignment: CDR1 SQVTM and CDR2 ANQGSEA. Here the CDR3 DNA reads TGCAGCGTTGGAAGCCGGGACAGGGATGACAGCTCCTACGAGCCGTACTTC. Protein product: CSVGSRDRDDSSYEPYF.

V usage is TRBV5-1 and J usage is TRBJ2-7; the match to TRBD1 covers 7 bases. V dropped 3 bases and J dropped 2; count of bases not matched to a gene: 8. CDR3 length: 15 amino acids. Germline V CDR1 and CDR2: SGHRS, YFSETQ. CDR3 loop: CASSYSTGATYEQYF. DNA for the CDR3: TGCGCCAGCAGCTACTCTACAGGGGCAACCTACGAGCAGTACTTC. The full variable domain, in which reference TRBV5-1 and TRBJ2-7 provide the parts outside the CDR3, is KAGVTQTPRYLIKTRGQQVTLSCSPISGHRSVSWYQQTPGQGLQFLFEYFSETQRNKGNFPGRFSGRQFSNSRSEMNVSTLELGDSALYLCASSYSTGATYEQYFGPGTRLTVT.

V and J are TRBV5-6 and TRBJ1-2; D not certain. This CDR3 region has 14 residues. Trimming took 4 bases from V and 4 from J, leaving 14 bases between them. From germline, CDR1 is SGHDT and CDR2 YYEEEE. CDR3 sequence reads: CASSPGLTLYGYTF. CDR3 coding DNA: TGTGCCAGCAGCCCGGGTCTTACCCTCTATGGCTACACCTTC. Supplemented by reference TRBV5-6 and TRBJ1-2, the full variable domain reads DAGVTQSPTHLIKTRGQQVTLRCSPKSGHDTVSWYQQALGQGPQFIFQYYEEEERQRGNFPDRFSGHQFPNYSSELNVNALLLGDSALYLCASSPGLTLYGYTFGSGTRLTVV.

CDR3 bases: TGTGCCAGCAGACTTGACGGACAGGTCGCATCTAATGAAAAACTGTTTTTT. Translating it yields CASRLDGQVASNEKLFF. The genes are TRBV6-1 and TRBJ1-4; 7 bases are a match to TRBD1. This CDR3 spans 17 amino acids. J was trimmed by 3 bases and V by 6 bases; bases with no gene match: 13. From germline, CDR1 is MNHNS and CDR2 SASEGT.

The V and J genes are TRBV5-1 and TRBJ2-7, with a tentative D call TRBD1 (6 bases). Trimming removed 4 bases from V and 2 bases from J, with 13 bases in between. The CDR3 totals 14 residues. Germline CDR1 SGHRS, CDR2 YFSETQ. In DNA, the CDR3 is TGCGCCAGCAGCCTCACAGGGAACCCCTACGAGCAGTACTTC. This translates into CASSLTGNPYEQYF. Full variable domain (missing parts from reference TRBV5-1 and TRBJ2-7): KAGVTQTPRYLIKTRGQQVTLSCSPISGHRSVSWYQQTPGQGLQFLFEYFSETQRNKGNFPGRFSGRQFSNSRSEMNVSTLELGDSALYLCASSLTGNPYEQYFGPGTRLTVT.

This chain uses TRBV20-1 with TRBJ2-7; 7 nucleotides agree with TRBD1. Germline lookup yields CDR1 DFQATT and CDR2 SNEGSKA (reference sequence). The CDR3 has 14 residues. Trimming took 6 bases from V and 1 from J; bases not matched to a gene: 9. The DNA for the CDR3 is TGCAGTGCAGAGGACAGGCAAGCATCCTACGAGCAGTACTTC. Translating gives CSAEDRQASYEQYF.

The J gene is TRBJ1-4, the V gene TRBV12-3 or TRBV12-4, with a tentative D call TRBD1 (6 bases). This CDR3 has 15 residues. The V gene lost 6 bases and the J gene lost 7 bases, with 18 bases spanning the gap. The CDR3 loop reads CASRPQTGWSEKLFF. CDR3 sequence (DNA): TGTGCCAGCAGGCCGCAGACAGGATGGTCTGAAAAACTGTTTTTT.

The chain couples TRBV6-6 to TRBJ2-3, with D perhaps matching TRBD2 (6 bases). Trimming took off 11 bases at V and 0 bases at J, with 15 bases between the two ends. The CDR3 is made up of 14 amino acids. Germline CDR1 MNHNY, CDR2 SVGAGI (reference sequence). CDR3 in amino acids: CAVKRGSSTDTQYF. CDR3 DNA: TGTGCCGTAAAACGGGGGAGTAGCACAGATACGCAGTATTTT.

This clonotype was seen more than once but under ten times. V usage is TRBV7-9 and J usage is TRBJ1-4; D is uncertain. The germline V gene has CDR1 SEHNR and CDR2 FQNEAQ (reference sequence). This CDR3 region has 14 residues. Trimming pared 2 bases from V and 6 bases from J, leaving 10 bases between. CDR3 nucleotide sequence: TGTGCCAGCAGCTTACCTGGGAGCTATGAAAAACTGTTTTTT. Amino acid sequence: CASSLPGSYEKLFF.